The present T cell receptor (beta chain) was sequenced within a study of blood T cell repertoires in COVID-19. Study context: Nucleic acid was either cDNA or gDNA, and it came from T cells, B-cell-depleted T cells, or PBMCs.

Some clones are missing from TCRdb's copy, which holds only in-frame ones; the method was immunoSEQ multiplex PCR. The table has about 120,000 clones, about 88% seen once. This CDR3 is built from 20 residues. V was pared by 0 bases and J by 2 bases, with 23 bases between. Germline V lookup: CDR1 LGHNA, CDR2 YNFKEQ. The sequencing input was peripheral blood. The rearrangement uses TRBV4-2 and TRBJ1-5, with D perhaps TRBD1 (6 bases). This clonotype was sampled from a man over 45 with active COVID-19. The CDR3 nucleotides are TGTGCCAGCAGCCAAGACCGGGCAGGGGTGTTATCGGGTGGCAATCAGCCCCAGCATTTT. It codes for CASSQDRAGVLSGGNQPQHF.